Following are 21 T cell receptor beta chains from one sample sequenced in a study of control samples from healthy donors and cancer patients. Profiling relied on immunoSEQ multiplex PCR, and the TCRdb table lists in-frame clones only, not all of them. The data show around 130,000 clones, roughly 84% seen once. The sequenced sample consisted of blood. The receptors here all came from a middle-aged man in good health.

The J gene is TRBJ1-1, the V gene TRBV30; the D is unclear. V lost 4 bases and J 1 base, leaving 13 bases between the germline ends. The CDR3 covers 14 residues. CDR1 GTSNPN and CDR2 SVGIG come from the germline V gene (reference sequence). The CDR3 here is CAWKIWGGNTEAFF. As DNA, the CDR3 is TGTGCCTGGAAAATTTGGGGAGGGAACACTGAAGCTTTCTTT.

This clone was seen once. This chain connects TRBV7-3 to TRBJ2-1, with D possibly TRBD2 on 7 matching bases. CDR3 length: 15 residues. The ends were cut back, 4 bases at V and 7 bases at J, with 17 bases in the middle. From germline, CDR1 is SGHTA and CDR2 FQGTGA. DNA of the CDR3: TGTGCCAGCAGCTCAAAAGGGGGGGATCGGAATGAGCAGTTCTTC. Encoded protein: CASSSKGGDRNEQFF.

The chain combines TRBV15 with TRBJ2-7; no definite D call. Germline CDR1 reads LNHNV; CDR2 reads YYDKDF (reference sequence). The CDR3 is made up of 14 amino acids. V lost 5 bases, J lost 0 bases, and 11 bases lay in between. The CDR3 region has the DNA TGTGCCACCAGCGCCTCGGTGGCCTCCTACGAGCAGTACTTC. This gives the protein CATSASVASYEQYF.

A remark on this clone: Other nucleotide sequences from this sample produce the same CDR3. This chain connects TRBV7-3 to TRBJ1-2; 8 bases match TRBD1. The CDR3 covers 13 residues. Germline V lookup: CDR1 SGHTA, CDR2 FQGTGA. The junction had 3 bases not matched to a gene; V was cut back by 5 bases and J by 4 bases. In DNA form, the CDR3 reads TGTGCCAGCAGCCTTGGACAGGGCTATGGCTACACCTTC. It codes for CASSLGQGYGYTF.

This clone was seen more than once but under ten times. The rearrangement uses TRBV5-4 and TRBJ1-6, with a tentative D call TRBD1 (5 bases). The germline gives CDR1 SGHNT, CDR2 YYREEE (reference sequence). Trimming took 4 bases from V and 15 from J, leaving 17 bases between them. CDR3 size: 13 residues. CDR3 in amino acids: CASSVDGLRGLHF. CDR3 DNA: TGTGCCAGCAGCGTGGACGGCCTTAGGGGCCTCCACTTT.

The genes are TRBV5-4 and TRBJ1-2; weak D call: TRBD1 (5 bases). Per germline, CDR1 SGHNT and CDR2 YYREEE (reference sequence). The CDR3 consists of 14 residues. With 4 bases removed from V and 8 bases from J, the gap between germline ends came to 18 bases. This chain's CDR3 is CASSPGWGSEGYTF. The DNA of the CDR3 is TGTGCCAGCAGCCCTGGGTGGGGGTCCGAGGGCTACACCTTC.

This chain joins TRBV7-9 and TRBJ2-7; 13 positions match TRBD2. Looked up from germline, CDR1 is SEHNR and CDR2 is FQNEAQ (reference sequence). CDR3 size: 15 residues. J was trimmed by 5 bases and V by 0 bases; bases with no gene match: 1. In DNA, the CDR3 is TGTGCCAGCAGCTTAGCCGGACTAGCGGGGGACGAGCAGTACTTC. Translation gives CASSLAGLAGDEQYF.

The chain has TRBV28 and TRBJ1-2; D is ambiguous. The CDR3 loop spans 17 amino acids. CDR1 and CDR2 from the germline V gene are MDHEN and SYDVKM. V lost 4 bases, J lost 1 base, and 19 bases lay in between. The CDR3 loop is CASSSSYTDVLNYGYTF. CDR3 nucleotides: TGTGCCAGCAGTTCTAGCTATACCGACGTACTTAACTATGGCTACACCTTC.

The chain employs TRBV4-1 and TRBJ2-7; 8 nucleotides align to TRBD1. The CDR3 is made up of 16 amino acids. Germline lookup yields CDR1 MGHRA and CDR2 YSYEKL. V lost 1 base and J lost 2; bases outside the gene matches: 7. The CDR3 reads CASSQGSDRATYEQYF. CDR3 nucleotide sequence: TGCGCCAGCAGCCAAGGGTCGGACAGGGCCACCTACGAGCAGTACTTC.

V usage is TRBV9 and J usage is TRBJ2-2; 10 bases match TRBD1. CDR1 and CDR2 from the germline V gene are SGDLS and YYNGEE. With V trimmed by 0 bases and J by 6 bases, 8 bases remained unmatched. CDR3 length equals 17 residues. The CDR3 spells CASSVALDGQGAGELFF. The DNA of the CDR3 is TGTGCCAGCAGCGTAGCCCTAGATGGACAGGGGGCCGGGGAGCTGTTTTTT.

This clone showed up just once. V usage is TRBV18 and J usage is TRBJ2-5; 7 bases fit TRBD2. CDR1 and CDR2 (germline): KGHSH, LQKENI. There are 15 residues in the CDR3. Trimming cost V 3 bases and J 5 bases; bases outside gene matches: 9. The CDR3 loop is CASSPRTQGGETQYF. CDR3 sequence (DNA): TGTGCCAGCTCACCTAGAACTCAGGGAGGGGAGACCCAGTACTTC.

This rearrangement joins TRBV6-6 to TRBJ2-2, with D maybe TRBD2 (7 bases). Trimming pared 6 bases from V and 0 bases from J, leaving 17 bases between. CDR1 is MNHNY, CDR2 SVGAGI, per germline (reference sequence). The CDR3 is made up of 17 amino acids. The CDR3 nucleotides are TGTGCCAGCAGCCGAAGGGGGACTATGTCGAACACCGGGGAGCTGTTTTTT. This sequence encodes CASSRRGTMSNTGELFF.

The rearrangement joins TRBV2 to TRBJ2-5, with 8 bases fitting TRBD2. Germline lookup yields CDR1 SNHLY and CDR2 FYNNEI. The CDR3 totals 15 residues. J gave up 1 base and V 6 bases, and 7 bases lay outside the gene matches. The CDR3 DNA follows: TGTGCCAGCAGGTCGCTTAGCGGGGCCCAAGAGACCCAGTACTTC. Translation gives CASRSLSGAQETQYF.

This clone has only one observation. The chain combines TRBV3-1 (or the pseudogene TRBV3-2) with TRBJ2-3, with D perhaps assigned TRBD1 or TRBD2 (5 bases each). Germline CDR1 reads LGHDT; CDR2 reads YNNKEL (reference sequence). The length of the CDR3 is 15 residues. V was trimmed by 4 bases and J by 2 bases, leaving 13 bases between them. This CDR3 is CASSPRDGFTDTQYF. The CDR3 bases are TGTGCCAGCAGCCCCCGGGACGGATTCACAGATACGCAGTATTTT.

The V and J genes are TRBV4-1 and TRBJ2-7; 9 nucleotides line up with TRBD1. V was pared by 2 bases and J by 5 bases, with 13 bases of the junction left unmatched. The CDR3 spans 17 residues. CDR1 and CDR2 from the germline V gene are MGHRA and YSYEKL. CDR3 amino acids: CASSQLLGQGSCNEQYF. The CDR3 nucleotides read TGCGCCAGCAGCCAATTATTGGGACAGGGATCTTGTAACGAGCAGTACTTC.

The chain employs TRBV4-1 and TRBJ2-3; the match to TRBD2 covers 13 bases. V shed 0 bases, J shed 4 bases, and the junction held 4 bases outside the gene matches. CDR1 and CDR2 (germline): MGHRA, YSYEKL. The CDR3 is 17 residues long. CDR3 DNA sequence: TGCGCCAGCAGCCAAGACTCGGGACTAGCGGGGCCAGATACGCAGTATTTT. Its protein product is CASSQDSGLAGPDTQYF.

The rearrangement uses TRBV9 and TRBJ2-2, with 14 bases identical to TRBD2. Germline-derived CDR1 and CDR2 are SGDLS and YYNGEE. The V and J ends lost 3 bases and 6 bases, in that order; junction bases with no gene match: 7. The CDR3 is 17 residues long. CDR3 in amino acids: CASSGLAGGPKAGELFF. The CDR3 DNA sequence: TGTGCCAGCAGCGGACTAGCGGGGGGGCCTAAGGCCGGGGAGCTGTTTTTT.

The chain combines TRBV7-9 with TRBJ2-7; D assignment may be TRBD1 or TRBD2 (5 bases each). Germline CDR1 is SEHNR and CDR2 is FQNEAQ (reference sequence). The CDR3 runs to 17 residues. Trimming left V 5 bases short and J 8 bases short, with 28 bases between. CDR3 bases: TGTGCCAGCAGCAAGAGCGAAGCAGGGACCCGCCAGCCTCAGCAGTACTTC. Amino acids: CASSKSEAGTRQPQQYF.

The rearrangement links TRBV10-1 to TRBJ2-3; D is possibly TRBD1 (5 bases). The CDR3 contains 15 residues. Germline lookup yields CDR1 WNHNN and CDR2 SYGVQD (reference sequence). V was clipped by 3 bases and J by 4 bases, with 14 bases between them. The CDR3 region is CASSDRAIGADTQYF. For the CDR3, the DNA is TGCGCCAGCAGTGACAGGGCGATAGGGGCAGATACGCAGTATTTT.

This rearrangement joins TRBV19 to TRBJ2-7; D might be TRBD1 or TRBD2, each matching 5 bases. Deletions cut 3 bases from V and 2 bases from J, with 20 bases between. This CDR3 has 17 amino acids. Germline V gives CDR1 LNHDA, CDR2 SQIVND (reference sequence). The CDR3 region has the DNA TGTGCCAGTAGTATCAGTTCCGGGGCAGGGAGCACCTACGAGCAGTACTTC. Translation gives CASSISSGAGSTYEQYF. Combining the CDR3 with reference TRBV19 and TRBJ2-7 gives the whole variable domain DGGITQSPKYLFRKEGQNVTLSCEQNLNHDAMYWYRQDPGQGLRLIYYSQIVNDFQKGDIAEGYSVSREKKESFPLTVTSAQKNPTAFYLCASSISSGAGSTYEQYFGPGTRLTVT.

The rearrangement uses TRBV7-3 and TRBJ2-7; a possible D gene is TRBD1 (9 bases). CDR3 size: 20 residues. Germline V CDR1 and CDR2: SGHTA, FQGTGA. V dropped 1 base and J dropped 0 bases, with 25 bases sitting between them. The CDR3 DNA reads as TGTGCCAGCAGCTTAAAAGGATGGGACAGGGAGCGGGGGCACTCCTACGAGCAGTACTTC. It yields the protein CASSLKGWDRERGHSYEQYF.